What follows describes a single T cell receptor (beta chain). What it binds is unknown. Trimming removed 7 bases at V and 1 base at J, with 10 bases between. The CDR3 runs to 13 residues. Germline V gene data show CDR1 as SNHLY and CDR2 as FYNNEI. Libraries were prepared by immunoSEQ multiplex PCR; TCRdb keeps only in-frame clonotypes and omits some of them. Of 130,000 or so clones listed, 90% were seen once; the top ten hold approximately 1.6%. This specimen comes from a study of T cell responses to AZD1222 COVID-19 vaccine. Broader study findings: Without day 14 samples, only post-peak T cell repertoires were studied.

The gene calls are TRBV2 and TRBJ1-1; unclear D gene. The source is an adult in good health. The sequencing used peripheral blood, collected on day 0 of AZD1222 vaccination. The CDR3 here is CASTVSTNTEAFF. For the CDR3, the DNA is TGTGCCAGCACGGTTTCGACGAACACTGAAGCTTTCTTT.